This entry describes one TCR beta chain. Its target is not known. V lost 2 bases to trimming and J lost 7 bases, with 18 bases between them. The germline CDR1 and CDR2 sequences are MNHEY and SVGAGI. The CDR3 length is 16 residues. The sample belongs to a study of blood T cells in healthy people across ages. The study's findings and limits: Considered underestimates were the diversity estimates obtained from one million T cells.

With a J-beta primer mix and a sample-barcoded 5' primer, a second PCR ran 7 to 11 cycles. Via MiXCR, TCRdb re-called the 5' RACE reads, giving one row per CDR3 protein. The sample contains more than 900,000 distinct CDR3 sequences, roughly a quarter of which appear only once. This sample also belongs to another study, concerning T cells of mothers and their children.

This TCR was recovered from a girl aged 2-10 years in good health. V usage is TRBV6-5 and J usage is TRBJ2-1, with D tentatively TRBD1 (6 bases). Specimen: blood. This chain's CDR3 is CASSYGPGTSENEQFF. CDR3 bases: TGTGCCAGCAGTTACGGGCCAGGGACATCAGAAAATGAGCAGTTCTTC.